The 10 T cell receptor beta chains below come from one sample, sequenced in a study of a mutant IDH1 vaccine in newly diagnosed glioma. These receptors have no identified antigens. Regarding time point: week 23, last vaccination. The vaccine gave 300 ug of a 20-mer mutant IDH1 peptide subcutaneously per dose. Profiling relied on immunoSEQ multiplex PCR, and the TCRdb table lists in-frame clones only, not all of them. The sample holds 75,000 to 80,000 clones, about 85% seen once. The input for sequencing was PBMCs, taken from a glioma patient whose treatment included an IDH1 peptide vaccine. Source of these receptors: a woman aged 45-65 years with glioma.

With respect to this clone: Other DNA variants within this sample encode the same CDR3. The chain is built from TRBV27 and TRBJ2-7, with 8 bases that match TRBD2. The trim removed 0 bases at V and 3 bases at J, leaving 7 bases unmatched. From germline, CDR1 is MNHEY and CDR2 SMNVEV (reference sequence). This CDR3 region has 16 residues. This CDR3 reads CASSLSPGSGVYEQYF. The CDR3 DNA is TGTGCCAGCAGTTTATCGCCGGGTAGCGGGGTCTACGAGCAGTACTTC.

The chain recombines TRBV5-6 with TRBJ1-4, with D maybe TRBD1 (5 bases). Germline-derived CDR1 and CDR2 are SGHDT and YYEEEE. The V and J ends lost 4 bases and 1 base respectively, with 14 bases between them. The CDR3 totals 16 residues. CDR3 region: CASSTRTGQTNEKLFF. The CDR3 DNA sequence: TGTGCCAGCAGCACGCGGACGGGGCAAACTAATGAAAAACTGTTTTTT. The full variable domain, with the rest looked up from reference TRBV5-6 and TRBJ1-4, is DAGVTQSPTHLIKTRGQQVTLRCSPKSGHDTVSWYQQALGQGPQFIFQYYEEEERQRGNFPDRFSGHQFPNYSSELNVNALLLGDSALYLCASSTRTGQTNEKLFFGSGTQLSVL.

This clone appeared once. The rearrangement links TRBV4-1 to TRBJ1-5, with 9 bases that match TRBD1. Germline CDR1 is MGHRA and CDR2 is YSYEKL. This CDR3 spans 18 amino acids. V shed 0 bases, J shed 0 bases, and the junction held 6 bases outside the gene matches. CDR3 sequence: CASSQDLGQGYSNQPQHF. CDR3 in DNA: TGCGCCAGCAGCCAAGATCTGGGACAGGGATATAGCAATCAGCCCCAGCATTTT.

The CDR3 DNA reads as TGTGCCAGCACCTCGACAGGGTATAGCAATCAGCCCCAGCATTTT. Translated: CASTSTGYSNQPQHF. The chain is built from TRBV28 and TRBJ1-5; TRBD1 matches 7 bases. Germline trimming cut 7 bases from V and 0 bases from J; bases unmatched to any gene: 6. Germline CDR1 and CDR2: MDHEN and SYDVKM. This CDR3 is 15 amino acids long.

This chain uses TRBV6-6 with TRBJ1-2; maybe TRBD1 (6 bases). The germline CDR1 and CDR2 sequences are MNHNY and SVGAGI (reference sequence). CDR3 length: 15 residues. The V end was cut by 0 bases, the J end by 7 bases, with 15 bases between. The CDR3 loop reads CASSYSIGTMRGYTF. In nucleotides, the CDR3 is TGTGCCAGCAGTTACTCGATCGGGACAATGCGTGGCTACACCTTC.

V and J are TRBV6-5 and TRBJ2-7; 13 nucleotides agree with TRBD2. Trimming cost V 6 bases and J 5 bases; bases outside gene matches: 7. Germline CDR1 and CDR2: MNHEY and SVGAGI. The CDR3 extends over 15 amino acids. CDR3 nucleotide sequence: TGTGCCAGCAGCCCCGGACTAGCGGGAGCCAACGAGCAGTACTTC. This codes for CASSPGLAGANEQYF.

The chain recombines TRBV11-2 with TRBJ2-3; D may be TRBD1 or TRBD2 (6 bases each). The V and J ends lost 6 bases and 0 bases respectively, with 13 bases between them. CDR1 is SGHAT and CDR2 is FQNNGV in the germline V gene. The CDR3 runs to 15 residues. CDR3: CASSPQGTSTDTQYF. The CDR3 DNA reads TGTGCCAGCAGTCCTCAGGGGACTAGCACAGATACGCAGTATTTT.

The chain carries TRBV27 and TRBJ2-4, with TRBD1 matching over 7 bases. Germline V gene lookup returns CDR1 MNHEY and CDR2 SMNVEV (reference sequence). Trimming cost V 6 bases and J 8 bases; bases outside gene matches: 10. The CDR3 is 14 amino acids. The CDR3 is CASSPTGLGDIQYF. In nucleotides, the CDR3 is TGTGCCAGCAGCCCGACAGGGCTGGGGGACATTCAGTACTTC.

This chain joins TRBV7-3 and TRBJ2-7, with unresolved D. CDR3 length: 13 residues. Trimming stripped 5 bases from V and 3 bases from J, with 11 bases between. Germline V gene lookup returns CDR1 SGHTA and CDR2 FQGTGA. CDR3 bases: TGTGCCAGCAGCCGGCAGGCTTGCTACGAGCAGTACTTC. Its translation: CASSRQACYEQYF. Full variable domain (rest looked up from reference TRBV7-3 and TRBJ2-7): GAGVSQTPSNKVTEKGKYVELRCDPISGHTALYWYRQSLGQGPEFLIYFQGTGAADDSGLPNDRFFAVRPEGSVSTLKIQRTERGDSAVYLCASSRQACYEQYFGPGTRLTVT.

A note on this clone: One end of the junction fails to match germline, which may point to a read error. The chain uses TRBV7-7 and TRBJ2-5; no reliable D call. The CDR3 has 15 residues. The germline CDR1 and CDR2 sequences are SSHAT and FNYEAQ (reference sequence). The CDR3 loop is CASSYTYAAGETQYF. The CDR3 bases are TGTGCTAGCAGCTATACCTATGCAGCTGGGGAGACCCAGTACTTC.